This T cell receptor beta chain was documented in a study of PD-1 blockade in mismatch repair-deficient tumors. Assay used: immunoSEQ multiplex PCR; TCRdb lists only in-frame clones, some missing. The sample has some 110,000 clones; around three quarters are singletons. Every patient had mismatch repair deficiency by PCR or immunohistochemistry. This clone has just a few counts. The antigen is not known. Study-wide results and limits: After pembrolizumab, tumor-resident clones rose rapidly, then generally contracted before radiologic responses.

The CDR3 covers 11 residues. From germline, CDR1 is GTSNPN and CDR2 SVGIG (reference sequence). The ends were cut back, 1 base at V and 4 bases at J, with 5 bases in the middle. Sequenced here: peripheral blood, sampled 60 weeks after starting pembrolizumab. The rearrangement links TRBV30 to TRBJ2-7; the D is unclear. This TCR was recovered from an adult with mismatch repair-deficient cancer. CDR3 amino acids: CAWSGGYEQYF. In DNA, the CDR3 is TGTGCCTGGAGTGGGGGTTACGAGCAGTACTTC.